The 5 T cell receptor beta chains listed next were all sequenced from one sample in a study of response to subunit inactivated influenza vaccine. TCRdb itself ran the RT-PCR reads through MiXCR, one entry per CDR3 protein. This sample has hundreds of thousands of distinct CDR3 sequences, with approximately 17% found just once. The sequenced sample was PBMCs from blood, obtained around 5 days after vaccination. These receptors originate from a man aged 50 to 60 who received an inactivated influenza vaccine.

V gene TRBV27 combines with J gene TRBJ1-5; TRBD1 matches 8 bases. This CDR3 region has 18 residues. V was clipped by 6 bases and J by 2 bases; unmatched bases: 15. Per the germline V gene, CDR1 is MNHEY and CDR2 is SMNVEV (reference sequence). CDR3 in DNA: TGTGCCAGCAGCCAAACAGGGGGGCTTAATATGCGCAATCAGCCCCAGCATTTT. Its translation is CASSQTGGLNMRNQPQHF.

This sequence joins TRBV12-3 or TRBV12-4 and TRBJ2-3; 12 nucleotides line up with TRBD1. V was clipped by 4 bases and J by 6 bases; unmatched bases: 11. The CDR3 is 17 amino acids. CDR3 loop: CASSSPPGQGAWDTQYF. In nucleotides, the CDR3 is TGTGCCAGCAGTTCCCCCCCGGGACAGGGGGCCTGGGATACGCAGTATTTT.

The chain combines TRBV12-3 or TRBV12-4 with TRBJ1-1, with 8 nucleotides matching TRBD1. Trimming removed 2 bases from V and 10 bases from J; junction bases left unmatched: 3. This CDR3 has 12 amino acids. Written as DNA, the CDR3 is TGTGCCAGCAGTTTACGACAGGGGAGAGCTTTCTTT. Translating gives CASSLRQGRAFF.

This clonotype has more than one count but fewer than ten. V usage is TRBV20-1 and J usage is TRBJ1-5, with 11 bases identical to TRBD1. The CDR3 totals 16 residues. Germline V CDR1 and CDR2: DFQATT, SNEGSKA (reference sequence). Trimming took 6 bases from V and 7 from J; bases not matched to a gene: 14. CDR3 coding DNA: TGCAGTGCCTCGAACCGGGACAGGGGGGCCGGCCAGCCCCAGCATTTT. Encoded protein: CSASNRDRGAGQPQHF.

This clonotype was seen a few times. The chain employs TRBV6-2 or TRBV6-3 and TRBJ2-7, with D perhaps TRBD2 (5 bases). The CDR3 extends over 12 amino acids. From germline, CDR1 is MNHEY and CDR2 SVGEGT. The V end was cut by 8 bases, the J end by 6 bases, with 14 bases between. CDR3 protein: CASGLGSREQYF. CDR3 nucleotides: TGTGCCAGCGGACTTGGCTCTCGCGAGCAGTACTTC.